This TCR beta chain was found in a study of regulatory T cells in long-lasting Graves disease. Study-wide findings and caveats: Persistent disease samples used TRBV28, TRBJ1-2 and TRBJ2-5 preferentially.

Extracted PBMC RNA gave rise to the TCR library. Graves' disease diagnosis used American Thyroid Association guidelines. EDTA tubes received roughly 9.7 milliliters of drawn peripheral blood. The table lists this clonotype with a few counts. Its antigen is currently unknown. Via MiXCR, TCRdb re-called the reads, giving one row per CDR3 protein. In the table there are about 670 distinct CDR3 sequences, more than 75% of which are singletons. Germline V gene data show CDR1 as SGHAT and CDR2 as FQDESV (reference sequence). The V gene lost 5 bases and the J gene lost 3 bases, with 19 bases spanning the gap. This CDR3 comprises 16 residues.

The rearrangement joins TRBV11-1 to TRBJ1-1; D not certain. The sample in question was peripheral blood mononuclear cells (PBMCs), obtained with antithyroid drug treatment, in newly diagnosed or persistent Graves disease (not recorded which). This TCR came from a woman younger than 45 with Graves disease. The CDR3 is CASSSDLGKKDTEAFF. In nucleotides, the CDR3 is TGTGCCAGCAGCAGCGACTTGGGGAAGAAGGACACTGAAGCTTTCTTT.